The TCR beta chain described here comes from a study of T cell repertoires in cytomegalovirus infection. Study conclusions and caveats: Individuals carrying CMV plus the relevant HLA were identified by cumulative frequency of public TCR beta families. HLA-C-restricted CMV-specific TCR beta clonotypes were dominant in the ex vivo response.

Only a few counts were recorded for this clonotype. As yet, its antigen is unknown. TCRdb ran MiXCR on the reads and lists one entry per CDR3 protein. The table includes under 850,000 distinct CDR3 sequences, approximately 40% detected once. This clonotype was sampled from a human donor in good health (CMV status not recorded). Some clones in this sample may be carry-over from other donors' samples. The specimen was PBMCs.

CDR3 sequence: CASSSGQWQYF. The CDR3 DNA is TGTGCCAGCAGCTCAGGACAGTGGCAGTACTTC. The V and J genes are TRBV5-6 and TRBJ2-7; maybe TRBD1 (6 bases). Trimming left V 3 bases short and J 9 bases short, with 10 bases between. The CDR3 loop spans 11 amino acids. CDR1 SGHDT and CDR2 YYEEEE come from the germline V gene. Drawing the rest from reference TRBV5-6 and TRBJ2-7, the complete variable domain is DAGVTQSPTHLIKTRGQQVTLRCSPKSGHDTVSWYQQALGQGPQFIFQYYEEEERQRGNFPDRFSGHQFPNYSSELNVNALLLGDSALYLCASSSGQWQYFGPGTRLTVT.